This paragraph covers one TCR beta chain sequence. It has no known antigen specificity. This record comes from a study of CXCR3-negative and CXCR3-positive naive CD8 T cells (dated by TCRdb to about 2019). About the full investigation: Approximately 140 million TRB reads were obtained in total, roughly 1.5 +/- 0.3 million reads per library. Data from 11 donors, pooled across two independent experiments, went into the diversity and physicochemical repertoire analyses. Naive subsets from about 5 donors and memory cells from 3 donors were included in the TRBV-TRBJ cluster analysis. Summary of the overall study and its limitations: Comparably high repertoire diversity was found in both naive subsets, whereas much lower repertoire diversity was found in memory CD8+ T cells. Surface CD5, linked to self-reactivity in mice, was comparable between naive subsets; TCR interaction strength was therefore also inferred from TRB CDR3 physicochemical properties. Naive CXCR3-negative and CXCR3-positive cells from the same donor showed similar TRBV-TRBJ usage, whereas memory cells showed distinct patterns. Because CXCR3 expression was partially decreased after cryopreservation, freshly isolated PBMCs were used for most assays. Compared with CXCR3-negative naive cells, CXCR3-positive naive cells had TRB CDR3s with higher hydrophobicity (lower Kidera factor 4), lower energy, and higher strength and volume indices.

The sequencer was a NextSeq 550. The Human TCR Profiling Kit (MiLaboratory) was used to prepare UMI-labeled 5' RACE TRB cDNA libraries. The full amount of extracted RNA was used for cDNA synthesis, and the full amount of resulting cDNA was used for PCR amplification. The libraries were made side by side, with each library going through the same number of PCR cycles. The source study handled its data this way. With a requirement of at least two reads per UMI, MIGEC and MiXCR extracted about 50,000 +/- 10,000 unique UMI-labeled TRB cDNA molecules per library. An average of roughly 40,000 +/- 10,000 functional in-frame TRB CDR3 nucleotide clonotypes without stop codons was found per library. After downsampling to 5000 UMI-labeled TRB molecules per sample, diversity metrics, including normalized Shannon-Wiener and Chao1, were computed in VDJtools. For the central five CDR3 residues, VDJtools calculated physicochemical properties weighted by clonotype size, namely interaction energy, strength, volume and Kidera factor 4. TCRdb reprocessed the reads; each CDR3 protein sequence makes one entry, and DNA is unavailable. The V and J calls and clone size come from TCRdb's table, not from the authors' own analysis. The table of this sample itemizes tens of thousands of distinct CDR3 sequences. The top ten clones comprise 0.35% to 0.5% of the sample.

Via the germline V gene, CDR1 is SGHTA and CDR2 FQGNSA. The CDR3 spans 22 residues, from the cysteine through the phenylalanine. DNA is not on record. For each CD8+ T cell subset, flow sorting was done in triplicate, and roughly 310,000 cells per subset went directly into RLT lysis buffer. To exclude memory contaminants, naive CD8+ T cells were stringently defined as CD45RO-CCR7+CD27+CD95-. Standard density gradient centrifugation was used to isolate peripheral blood mononuclear cells from buffy coats. Naive CXCR3-negative and CXCR3-positive CD8+ T cells were flow-sorted using a FACSAria III. An RNeasy Mini Kit was used to extract total RNA from the sorted cells.

The TCR sequence derives from a human donor in good health. Some clones in this sample may be carry-over from other donors' samples. The chain is made from TRBV7-2 and TRBJ1-5; TCRdb's assignment of TRBD1 cannot be checked, as there is no DNA. Sequencing was done on a sample of naive CXCR3- CD8+ T cells from blood. The cell subset or site tag for this specimen amounts to: CD45RO-CCR7+CD27+CD95- naive CD8+ T cells lacking CXCR3 (TNR3-). CDR3 sequence: CASSLVGPLGYGGIRGNQPQHF.